Sequencing of this TCR beta chain was carried out in a study of identifying expanded T cells in peripheral blood. Germline CDR1 LNHDA, CDR2 SQIVND (reference sequence). V was pared by 5 bases and J by 4 bases, with 11 bases between. CDR3 length: 13 residues. The method was immunoSEQ multiplex PCR; TCRdb's version includes in-frame clones alone and lacks a portion of them. This table holds nearly 60,000 clones, roughly 89% found once. Sequencing was performed on blood. The receptor was derived from a person aged 18-69 years in good health. The chain couples TRBV19 to TRBJ2-5; no definite D call. DNA for the CDR3: TGTGCCAGTAGTGGAAGTTTCAGAGAGACCCAGTACTTC. This translates into CASSGSFRETQYF.